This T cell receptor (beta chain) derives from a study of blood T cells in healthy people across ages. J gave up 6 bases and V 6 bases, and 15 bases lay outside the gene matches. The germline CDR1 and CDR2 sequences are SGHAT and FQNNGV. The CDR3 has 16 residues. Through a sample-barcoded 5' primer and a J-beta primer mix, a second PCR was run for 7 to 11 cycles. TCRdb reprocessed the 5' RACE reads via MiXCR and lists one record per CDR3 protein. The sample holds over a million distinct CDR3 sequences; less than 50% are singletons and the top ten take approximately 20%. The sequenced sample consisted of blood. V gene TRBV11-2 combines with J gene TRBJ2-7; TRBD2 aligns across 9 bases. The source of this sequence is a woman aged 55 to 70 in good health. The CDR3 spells CASRHTRSGRYGEQYF. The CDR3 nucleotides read TGTGCCAGCAGACACACCCGCAGCGGGAGGTACGGCGAGCAGTACTTC.